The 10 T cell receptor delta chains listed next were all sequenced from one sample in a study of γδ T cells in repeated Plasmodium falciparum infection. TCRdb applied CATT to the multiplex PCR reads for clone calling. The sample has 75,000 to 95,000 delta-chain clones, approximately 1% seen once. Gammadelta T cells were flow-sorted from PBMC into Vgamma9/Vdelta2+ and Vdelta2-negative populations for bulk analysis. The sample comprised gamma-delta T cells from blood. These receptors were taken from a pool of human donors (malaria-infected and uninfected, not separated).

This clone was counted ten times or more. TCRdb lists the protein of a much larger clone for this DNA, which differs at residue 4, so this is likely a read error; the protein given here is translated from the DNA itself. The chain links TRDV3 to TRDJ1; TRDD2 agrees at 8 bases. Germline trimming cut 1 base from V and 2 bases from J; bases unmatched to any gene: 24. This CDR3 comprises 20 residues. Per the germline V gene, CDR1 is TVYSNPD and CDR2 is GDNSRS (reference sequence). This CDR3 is CAFIGLPIIVSPRTTDKLIF. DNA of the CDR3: TGTGCCTTTATTGGCCTTCCTATTATCGTTAGCCCAAGAACGACCGATAAACTCATCTTT.

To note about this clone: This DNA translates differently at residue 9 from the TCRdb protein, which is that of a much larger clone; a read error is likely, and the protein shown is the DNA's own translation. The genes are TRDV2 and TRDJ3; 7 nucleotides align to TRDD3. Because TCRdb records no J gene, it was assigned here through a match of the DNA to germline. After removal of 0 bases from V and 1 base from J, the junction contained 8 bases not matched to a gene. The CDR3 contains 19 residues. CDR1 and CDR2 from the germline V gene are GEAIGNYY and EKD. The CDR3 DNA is TGTGCCTGTGACACCGGCGGGATACAGGGATCCTGGGACACCCGACAGATGTTTTTC. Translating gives CACDTGGIQGSWDTRQMFF.

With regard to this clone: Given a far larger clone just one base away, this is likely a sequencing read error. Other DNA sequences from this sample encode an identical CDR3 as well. CDR3 bases: TGTGCCTTTATCCCCCGACACTGGGGGAGCGAAGAGGATAAACTCATCTTT. This encodes CAFIPRHWGSEEDKLIF. The chain combines TRDV3 with TRDJ1, with 9 bases aligning to TRDD3. V shed 1 base and J 5 bases; nucleotides not matched to a gene: 17. Germline V gene sequence: CDR1 TVYSNPD, CDR2 GDNSRS (reference sequence). This CDR3 has 17 amino acids.

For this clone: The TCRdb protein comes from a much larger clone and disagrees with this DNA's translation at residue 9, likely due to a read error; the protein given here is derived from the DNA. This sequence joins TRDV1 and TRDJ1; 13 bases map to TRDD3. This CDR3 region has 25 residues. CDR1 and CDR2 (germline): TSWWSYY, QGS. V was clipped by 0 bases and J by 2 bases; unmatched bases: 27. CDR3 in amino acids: CALGELWSAYVGQAYWGIRTDKLIF. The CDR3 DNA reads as TGTGCTCTTGGGGAACTTTGGTCTGCCTACGTAGGGCAGGCGTACTGGGGGATACGGACCGATAAACTCATCTTT.

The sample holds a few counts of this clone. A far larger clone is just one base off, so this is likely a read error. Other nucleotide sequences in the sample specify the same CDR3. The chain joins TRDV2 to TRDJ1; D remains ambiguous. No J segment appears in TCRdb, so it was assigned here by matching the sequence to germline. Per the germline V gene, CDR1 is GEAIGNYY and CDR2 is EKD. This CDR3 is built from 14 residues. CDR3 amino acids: CACADLLTVGKLIF. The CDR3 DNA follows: TGCGCCTGTGCAGACCTGCTAACGGTGGGTAAACTCATCTTT.

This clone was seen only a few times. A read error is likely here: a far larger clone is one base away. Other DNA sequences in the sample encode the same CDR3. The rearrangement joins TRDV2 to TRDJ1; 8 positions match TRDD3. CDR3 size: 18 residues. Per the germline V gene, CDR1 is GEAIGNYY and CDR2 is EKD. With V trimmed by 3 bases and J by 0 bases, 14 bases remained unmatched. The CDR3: CACDLLGGPLEYTDKLIF. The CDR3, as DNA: TGTGCCTGTGACTTACTGGGGGGCCCTTTGGAGTACACCGATAAACTCATCTTT.

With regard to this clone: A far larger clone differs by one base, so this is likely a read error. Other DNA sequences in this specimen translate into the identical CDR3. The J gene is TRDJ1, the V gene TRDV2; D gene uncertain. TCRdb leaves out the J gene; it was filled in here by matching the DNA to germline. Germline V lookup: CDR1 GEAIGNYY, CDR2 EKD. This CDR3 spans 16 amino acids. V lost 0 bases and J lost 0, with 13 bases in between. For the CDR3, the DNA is TGTGCCTGTGACACCGTAAGTCTGCCGTACACCGATAAACTCATCTTT. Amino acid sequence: CACDTVSLPYTDKLIF.

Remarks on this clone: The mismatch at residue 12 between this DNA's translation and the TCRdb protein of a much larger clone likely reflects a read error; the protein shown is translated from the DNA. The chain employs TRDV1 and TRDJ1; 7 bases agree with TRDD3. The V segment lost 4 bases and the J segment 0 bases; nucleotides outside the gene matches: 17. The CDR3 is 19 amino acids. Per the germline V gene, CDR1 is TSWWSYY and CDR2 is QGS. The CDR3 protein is CALGGGVLRIRLYTDKLIF. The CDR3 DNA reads TGTGCTCTTGGGGGGGGCGTCCTCAGGATACGCTTGTACACCGATAAACTCATCTTT.

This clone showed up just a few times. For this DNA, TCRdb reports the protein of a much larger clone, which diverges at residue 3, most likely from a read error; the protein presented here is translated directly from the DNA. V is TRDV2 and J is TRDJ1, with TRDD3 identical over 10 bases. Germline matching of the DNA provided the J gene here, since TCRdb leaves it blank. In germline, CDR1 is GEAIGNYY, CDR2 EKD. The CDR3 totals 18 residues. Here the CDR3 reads CASDKGDTATSQTDKLIF. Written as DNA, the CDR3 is TGTGCCAGTGACAAGGGGGATACGGCCACATCGCAGACCGATAAACTCATCTTT.

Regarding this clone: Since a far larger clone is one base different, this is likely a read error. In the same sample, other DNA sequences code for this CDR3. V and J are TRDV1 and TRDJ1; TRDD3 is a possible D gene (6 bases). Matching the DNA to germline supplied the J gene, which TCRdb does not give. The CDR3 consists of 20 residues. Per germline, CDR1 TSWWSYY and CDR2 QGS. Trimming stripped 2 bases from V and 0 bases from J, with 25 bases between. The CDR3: CALGESKSRSPGEYTDKLIF. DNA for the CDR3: TGTGCTCTTGGGGAATCGAAATCTCGCTCGCCTGGGGAGTACACCGATAAACTCATCTTT.